The subject of this entry is one TCR beta chain. No antigen is known for it. Mixed chimerism was transient after nonmyeloablative marrow transplants from related graft donors. CD4+CD25+CD127- Tregs, CD4+CD25- non-Tregs, CD4 and CD8 cells were sorted. The sample is drawn from a study of Tregs in tolerant kidney transplant recipients. The data were produced by immunoSEQ multiplex PCR, yet TCRdb's version contains in-frame clones alone and is incomplete. This sample has 65,000 or so clones, with about 87% found just once. This CDR3 comprises 17 residues. CDR1 is LGHNA and CDR2 is YNFKEQ in the germline V gene. V lost 1 base, J lost 7 bases, and 10 bases stayed unmatched. General study results and limits: Tolerant patients' donor-specific Tregs expanded beyond overall Tregs, suggesting antigen-driven growth.

The source is a human patient who received a combined kidney and bone marrow transplant. Some T cells may be transferred from the graft donor. Sequenced material: CD4+ T cells from blood (PBMCs), taken 6 months after the transplant. The chain is built from TRBV4-2 and TRBJ1-4; TRBD1 agrees at 9 bases. The CDR3 here is CASSQGQYRGRGEKLFF. The CDR3 coding sequence is TGTGCCAGCAGCCAAGGCCAATACAGGGGGCGCGGTGAAAAACTGTTTTTT.